One sample yielded the 23 T cell receptor beta chains listed below, sequenced in a study of blood T cell repertoires in COVID-19. This table comes from immunoSEQ multiplex PCR, and its TCRdb copy is limited to in-frame clones, with some not included. The profile shows roughly 260,000 clones, about four fifths of them singletons. The sample was peripheral blood. Receptors originate from a woman younger than 30 with acute or convalescent COVID-19.

The genes are TRBV7-2 and TRBJ1-4, with D unresolved. This CDR3 has 14 residues. V shed 3 bases and J shed 6 bases, with 11 bases lying between them. Germline V gene sequence: CDR1 SGHTA, CDR2 FQGNSA. CDR3 DNA: TGTGCCAGCAGCTTTTACTCGGGTGATGAAAAACTGTTTTTT. Translation gives CASSFYSGDEKLFF.

The V call is TRBV7-2, the J call TRBJ2-1; D is ambiguous. CDR3 length equals 15 residues. With 1 base removed from V and 9 bases from J, the gap between germline ends came to 16 bases. The germline V gene encodes CDR1 SGHTA and CDR2 FQGNSA. In nucleotides, the CDR3 is TGTGCCAGCAGCTTAGGCTCCACCCCTACCCGTGAGCAGTTCTTC. Its protein product is CASSLGSTPTREQFF.

This chain links TRBV12-1 with TRBJ2-2; TRBD2 is taken as the D call from the table, unchecked against the DNA. TRBV12-1 is a pseudogene locus. CDR3 length equals 15 residues. The CDR3 spells CASSYRERNTGELFF. In DNA, the CDR3 is TGTGCCAGCAGCTACCGGGAGAGGAACACCGGGGAGCTGTTTTTT.

The genes are TRBV2 and TRBJ2-2; 7 nucleotides line up with TRBD1. This CDR3 spans 13 amino acids. CDR1 is SNHLY, CDR2 FYNNEI, per germline. The junction had 5 bases not matched to a gene; V was cut back by 6 bases and J by 7 bases. CDR3 bases: TGTGCCAGCAGGAGAACAGGGGTCGGGGAGCTGTTTTTT. Encoded protein: CASRRTGVGELFF. The entire variable domain, with the rest obtained from reference TRBV2 and TRBJ2-2, is as follows: EPEVTQTPSHQVTQMGQEVILRCVPISNHLYFYWYRQILGQKVEFLVSFYNNEISEKSEIFDDQFSVERPDGSNFTLKIRSTKLEDSAMYFCASRRTGVGELFFGEGSRLTVL.

The genes are TRBV27 and TRBJ1-6; D gene ambiguous. This CDR3 comprises 12 residues. The V and J ends lost 3 bases and 9 bases respectively, with 6 bases between them. Germline CDR1 is MNHEY and CDR2 is SMNVEV (reference sequence). The CDR3 region is CASSFPSSPLHF. CDR3 DNA: TGTGCCAGCAGTTTTCCCAGTTCACCCCTCCACTTT.

CDR3 DNA: TGTGCCATCAGTGATACGGGGGGCCCCACAGATACGCAGTATTTT. Its protein product is CAISDTGGPTDTQYF. V is TRBV10-3 and J is TRBJ2-3, with D tentatively TRBD2 (7 bases). This CDR3 is 15 amino acids long. Germline-derived CDR1 and CDR2 are ENHRY and SYGVKD. V dropped 3 bases and J dropped 2 bases, with 12 bases sitting between them.

This chain connects TRBV12-3 or TRBV12-4 to TRBJ2-7, with D hard to call. Trimming took 3 bases from V and 4 from J, leaving 7 bases between them. The CDR3 runs 12 residues. The chain's CDR3 is CASSFQVYEQYF. In nucleotides, the CDR3 is TGTGCCAGCAGTTTTCAGGTTTACGAGCAGTACTTC.

The rearrangement joins TRBV15 to TRBJ1-5; maybe TRBD1 (5 bases). The germline V gene encodes CDR1 LNHNV and CDR2 YYDKDF (reference sequence). The CDR3 spans 14 residues. V was cut by 4 bases and J by 6 bases, with 13 bases left in between. The CDR3 here is CATSIAGDFQPQHF. CDR3 coding DNA: TGTGCCACCAGCATTGCGGGGGACTTTCAGCCCCAGCATTTT.

The V and J genes are TRBV9 and TRBJ1-2; 7 positions match TRBD1. The trim removed 3 bases at V and 6 bases at J, leaving 2 bases unmatched. The CDR3 extends over 12 amino acids. In germline, CDR1 is SGDLS, CDR2 YYNGEE. CDR3: CASSGDRDGYTF. In nucleotides, the CDR3 is TGTGCCAGCAGCGGTGACAGGGATGGCTACACCTTC.

The chain uses TRBV15 and TRBJ2-1; D may be TRBD2 (6 bases). The CDR3 covers 15 residues. Germline CDR1 LNHNV, CDR2 YYDKDF (reference sequence). Trimming pared 0 bases from V and 2 bases from J, leaving 8 bases between. CDR3 nucleotides: TGTGCCACCAGCAGAGATCTAGCGACCTACAATGAGCAGTTCTTC. It codes for CATSRDLATYNEQFF.

This chain connects TRBV19 to TRBJ1-3; 7 nucleotides agree with TRBD1. The junction had 4 bases not matched to a gene; V was cut back by 6 bases and J by 2 bases. The CDR3 is made up of 14 amino acids. Germline CDR1 and CDR2: LNHDA and SQIVND (reference sequence). The CDR3 bases are TGTGCCAGTAGGACCAGGGGGACTGGAAACACCATATATTTT. It yields the protein CASRTRGTGNTIYF.

The count of this clone is one. The chain is built from TRBV15 and TRBJ1-1, with 9 bases identical to TRBD1. The V segment lost 1 base and the J segment 5 bases; nucleotides outside the gene matches: 5. The CDR3 is 15 residues long. The germline V gene encodes CDR1 LNHNV and CDR2 YYDKDF (reference sequence). The CDR3 coding sequence is TGTGCCACCAGCAGAGTCAACAGGGGGCAAACTGAAGCTTTCTTT. Its protein is CATSRVNRGQTEAFF.

The V gene is TRBV29-1, the J gene TRBJ1-2; no reliable D call. Trimming stripped 3 bases from V and 8 bases from J, with 10 bases between. The CDR3 is 11 residues long. Germline CDR1 reads SQVTM; CDR2 reads ANQGSEA. CDR3 DNA sequence: TGCAGCGTTGAGGACGCGGGGGGCTACACCTTC. Translation: CSVEDAGGYTF.

V gene TRBV7-2 combines with J gene TRBJ2-1, with TRBD2 matching over 11 bases. The CDR3 is 16 residues long. Germline V CDR1 and CDR2: SGHTA, FQGNSA. V lost 5 bases and J lost 8; bases outside the gene matches: 11. CDR3 amino acids: CASSHKLAGVSDEQFF. CDR3 nucleotide sequence: TGTGCCAGCAGCCACAAACTAGCGGGAGTTTCAGATGAGCAGTTCTTC.

This rearrangement joins TRBV6-1 to TRBJ1-2, with TRBD1 as a possible D gene (5 bases). Germline V lookup: CDR1 MNHNS, CDR2 SASEGT. The CDR3 contains 12 residues. V shed 1 base and J shed 7 bases, with 7 bases lying between them. Here the CDR3 reads CASSEGGVGYTF. The CDR3 DNA follows: TGTGCCAGCAGTGAAGGGGGGGTTGGCTACACCTTC.

The rearrangement uses TRBV28 and TRBJ2-7; 8 nucleotides match TRBD1. The V gene's germline CDR1 is MDHEN and CDR2 SYDVKM. CDR3 length: 14 residues. The junction had 3 bases not matched to a gene; V was cut back by 0 bases and J by 5 bases. The CDR3 loop reads CASSLWDREDEQYF. As DNA, the CDR3 is TGTGCCAGCAGTTTATGGGACAGGGAGGACGAGCAGTACTTC.

This clone was observed many times. This chain joins TRBV19 and TRBJ2-1; 7 bases are shared with TRBD1. Trimming cost V 4 bases and J 6 bases; bases outside gene matches: 6. Per the germline V gene, CDR1 is LNHDA and CDR2 is SQIVND (reference sequence). The CDR3 runs to 14 residues. The CDR3 coding sequence is TGTGCCAGTAGTAGGAACAGGGGTCTCAATGAGCAGTTCTTC. This gives the protein CASSRNRGLNEQFF.

CDR3 coding DNA: TGCGCCAGCAGCTTGACTCCGCGCAGGGAAATGGGCTACACCTTC. As protein: CASSLTPRREMGYTF. The chain carries TRBV5-1 and TRBJ1-2; the D gene is possibly TRBD1 (5 bases). The CDR3 totals 15 residues. The germline CDR1 and CDR2 sequences are SGHRS and YFSETQ. V lost 1 base and J lost 8, with 18 bases in between.

This sequence joins TRBV19 and TRBJ2-3; tentative D call: TRBD1 (5 bases). The V gene's germline CDR1 is LNHDA and CDR2 SQIVND (reference sequence). Trimming took off 11 bases at V and 4 bases at J, with 19 bases between the two ends. The CDR3 contains 14 residues. The CDR3 coding sequence is TGTGCCTCAACAGGTTGGGGCCGACCAGATACGCAGTATTTT. Amino acid sequence: CASTGWGRPDTQYF.

The chain couples TRBV19 to TRBJ1-5; D perhaps matches TRBD1 (6 bases). The CDR3 is made up of 14 amino acids. Germline V gene lookup returns CDR1 LNHDA and CDR2 SQIVND (reference sequence). V shed 5 bases and J shed 2 bases, with 10 bases lying between them. The CDR3 reads CASSGAGGNQPQHF. The DNA for the CDR3 is TGTGCCAGTAGTGGGGCAGGGGGCAATCAGCCCCAGCATTTT. Full variable domain (missing parts from reference TRBV19 and TRBJ1-5): DGGITQSPKYLFRKEGQNVTLSCEQNLNHDAMYWYRQDPGQGLRLIYYSQIVNDFQKGDIAEGYSVSREKKESFPLTVTSAQKNPTAFYLCASSGAGGNQPQHFGDGTRLSIL.

The chain employs TRBV7-3 and TRBJ2-3; D is unclear. This CDR3 is built from 15 residues. Looked up from germline, CDR1 is SGHTA and CDR2 is FQGTGA. The V and J ends lost 1 base and 1 base respectively, with 9 bases between them. The CDR3 spells CASSLSYAGTDTQYF. CDR3 bases: TGTGCCAGCAGCTTAAGTTACGCAGGCACAGATACGCAGTATTTT.

V usage is TRBV28 and J usage is TRBJ2-5, with D unclear. Looked up from germline, CDR1 is MDHEN and CDR2 is SYDVKM. V lost 2 bases, J lost 2 bases, and 15 bases lay in between. CDR3 size: 16 residues. The CDR3 is CASSLVSARQQETQYF. The CDR3 DNA sequence: TGTGCCAGCAGTTTAGTTTCCGCGAGGCAACAAGAGACCCAGTACTTC.

The chain couples TRBV15 to TRBJ2-7; D call uncertain. The CDR3 is 11 amino acids. Between the trimmed V and J ends, which lost 4 bases and 3 bases, there was a span of 4 bases. Germline lookup yields CDR1 LNHNV and CDR2 YYDKDF (reference sequence). This chain's CDR3 is CATSTIYEQYF. The CDR3 bases are TGTGCCACCAGCACTATCTACGAGCAGTACTTC.